The entry below describes one T cell receptor (beta chain). The data originate from a study of blood T cell repertoires in COVID-19. Study details: PBMCs, B-cell-depleted T cells, or T cells provided the cDNA or gDNA that made up the material.

Produced via immunoSEQ multiplex PCR; TCRdb's table is partial and in-frame only. The sample holds about 260,000 clones, roughly 88% seen once. The V and J ends lost 4 bases and 1 base respectively, with 11 bases between them. The CDR3 covers 14 residues. Germline values: CDR1 SGHRS, CDR2 YFSETQ. The chain combines TRBV5-1 with TRBJ2-5, with D possibly matching TRBD2 (5 bases). The sample consisted of PBMCs or T cells enriched from blood (not recorded which). The source of this sequence is a woman between 40 and 55 years old who had been exposed to COVID-19. For the CDR3, the DNA is TGCGCCAGCAGCCCCGGGATCCGCCAAGAGACCCAGTACTTC. Amino acids: CASSPGIRQETQYF.